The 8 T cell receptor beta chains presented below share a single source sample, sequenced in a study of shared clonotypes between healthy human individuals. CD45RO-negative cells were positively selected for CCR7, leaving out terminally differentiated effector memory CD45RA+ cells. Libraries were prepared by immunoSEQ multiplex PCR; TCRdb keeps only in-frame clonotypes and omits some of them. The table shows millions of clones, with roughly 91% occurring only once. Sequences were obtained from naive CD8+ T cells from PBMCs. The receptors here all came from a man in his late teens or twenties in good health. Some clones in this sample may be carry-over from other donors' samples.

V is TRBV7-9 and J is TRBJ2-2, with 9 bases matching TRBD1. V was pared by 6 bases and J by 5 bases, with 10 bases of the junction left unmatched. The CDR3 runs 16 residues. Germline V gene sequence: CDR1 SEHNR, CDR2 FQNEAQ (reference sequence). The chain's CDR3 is CASSTMTGGFTGELFF. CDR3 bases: TGTGCCAGCAGTACTATGACAGGGGGTTTTACCGGGGAGCTGTTTTTT.

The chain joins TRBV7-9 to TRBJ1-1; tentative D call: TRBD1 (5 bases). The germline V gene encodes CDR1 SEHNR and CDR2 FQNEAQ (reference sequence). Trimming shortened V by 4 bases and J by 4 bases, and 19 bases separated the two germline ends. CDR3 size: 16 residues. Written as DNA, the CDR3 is TGTGCCAGCAGCTCGGGGGAGCGCCGGGAGGGCACTGAAGCTTTCTTT. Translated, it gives CASSSGERREGTEAFF.

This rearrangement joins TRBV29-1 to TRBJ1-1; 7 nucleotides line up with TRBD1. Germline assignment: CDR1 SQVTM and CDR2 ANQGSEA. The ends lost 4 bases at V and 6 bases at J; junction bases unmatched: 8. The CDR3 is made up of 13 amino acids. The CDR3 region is CSVGRQGSPEAFF. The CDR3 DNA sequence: TGCAGCGTTGGGAGACAGGGTAGCCCTGAAGCTTTCTTT.

CDR3 nucleotides: TGTGCCAGCAGCGACCCTGGGACAGGATGGGCCGGGGAGCTGTTTTTT. Its protein is CASSDPGTGWAGELFF. This chain connects TRBV9 to TRBJ2-2, with 8 positions matching TRBD1. Germline-derived CDR1 and CDR2 are SGDLS and YYNGEE. Losses at the gene ends were 3 bases for V and 6 bases for J; bases not matched to a gene: 10. The length of the CDR3 is 16 residues. The variable domain in full, completed from reference TRBV9 and TRBJ2-2, reads DSGVTQTPKHLITATGQRVTLRCSPRSGDLSVYWYQQSLDQGLQFLIQYYNGEERAKGNILERFSAQQFPDLHSELNLSSLELGDSALYFCASSDPGTGWAGELFFGEGSRLTVL.

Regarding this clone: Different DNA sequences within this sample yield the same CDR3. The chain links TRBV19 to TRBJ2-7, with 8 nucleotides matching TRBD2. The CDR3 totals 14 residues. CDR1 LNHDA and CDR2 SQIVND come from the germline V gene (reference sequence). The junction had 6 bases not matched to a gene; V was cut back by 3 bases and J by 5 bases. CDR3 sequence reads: CASSIGLAGDEQYF. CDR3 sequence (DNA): TGTGCCAGTAGTATTGGGCTAGCGGGCGACGAGCAGTACTTC.

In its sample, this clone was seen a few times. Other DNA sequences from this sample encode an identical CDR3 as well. CDR3 nucleotide sequence: TGTGCCAGCAGCCCCCCCAGCGGGGAGCTGTTTTTT. Translating gives CASSPPSGELFF. The chain carries TRBV9 and TRBJ2-2; D gene unclear. The germline gives CDR1 SGDLS, CDR2 YYNGEE. Trimming removed 4 bases at V and 7 bases at J, with 8 bases between. CDR3 length: 12 residues.

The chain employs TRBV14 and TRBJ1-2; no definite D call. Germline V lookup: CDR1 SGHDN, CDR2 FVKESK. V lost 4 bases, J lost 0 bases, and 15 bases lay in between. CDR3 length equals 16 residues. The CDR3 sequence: CASSPWGTVANYGYTF. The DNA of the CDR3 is TGTGCCAGCAGCCCCTGGGGAACAGTAGCTAACTATGGCTACACCTTC.

The CDR3 nucleotides read TGTGCCAGCAGATCAGGGAGCACCGGGGAGCTGTTTTTT. This codes for CASRSGSTGELFF. The chain combines TRBV27 with TRBJ2-2, with D tentatively TRBD1 or TRBD2 (5 bases each). This CDR3 region has 13 residues. Germline V gene sequence: CDR1 MNHEY, CDR2 SMNVEV (reference sequence). Trimming removed 6 bases from V and 4 bases from J, with 9 bases in between.